This TCR beta chain was documented in a study of cytomegalovirus exposure and HLA in healthy donors. Study as a whole: The approximately 120 million unique TCR beta sequences, from some 170 million T cells, were found by an earlier analysis.

Amplification used 60 Vbeta primers and 13 Jbeta primers. The repertoire was sequenced with immunoSEQ multiplex PCR; TCRdb's copy has only in-frame clones and lacks some. The sample contains tens of thousands of clones, approximately 72% of which appear only once. Per germline, CDR1 GTSNPN and CDR2 SVGIG (reference sequence). The CDR3 is 12 amino acids. The V and J ends lost 1 base and 3 bases respectively, with 6 bases between them. The V call is TRBV30, the J call TRBJ2-5; no clear D gene. Sequenced sample: PBMCs. This TCR was sampled from a man aged 50-60 years in good health and CMV-seropositive. The CDR3 nucleotides are TGTGCCTGGAGTGGCTATGAAGAGACCCAGTACTTC. It translates to CAWSGYEETQYF.